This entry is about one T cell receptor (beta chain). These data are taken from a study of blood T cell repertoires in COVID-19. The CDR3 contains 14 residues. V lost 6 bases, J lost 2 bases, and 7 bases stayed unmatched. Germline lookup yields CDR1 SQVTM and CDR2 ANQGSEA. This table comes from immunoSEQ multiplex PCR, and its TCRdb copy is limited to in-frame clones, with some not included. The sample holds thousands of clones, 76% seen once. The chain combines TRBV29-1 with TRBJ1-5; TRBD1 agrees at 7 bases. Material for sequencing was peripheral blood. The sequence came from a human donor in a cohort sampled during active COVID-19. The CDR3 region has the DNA TGCAGCGTCGTGGAGGGGGCGGGCAATCAGCCCCAGCATTTT. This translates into CSVVEGAGNQPQHF.